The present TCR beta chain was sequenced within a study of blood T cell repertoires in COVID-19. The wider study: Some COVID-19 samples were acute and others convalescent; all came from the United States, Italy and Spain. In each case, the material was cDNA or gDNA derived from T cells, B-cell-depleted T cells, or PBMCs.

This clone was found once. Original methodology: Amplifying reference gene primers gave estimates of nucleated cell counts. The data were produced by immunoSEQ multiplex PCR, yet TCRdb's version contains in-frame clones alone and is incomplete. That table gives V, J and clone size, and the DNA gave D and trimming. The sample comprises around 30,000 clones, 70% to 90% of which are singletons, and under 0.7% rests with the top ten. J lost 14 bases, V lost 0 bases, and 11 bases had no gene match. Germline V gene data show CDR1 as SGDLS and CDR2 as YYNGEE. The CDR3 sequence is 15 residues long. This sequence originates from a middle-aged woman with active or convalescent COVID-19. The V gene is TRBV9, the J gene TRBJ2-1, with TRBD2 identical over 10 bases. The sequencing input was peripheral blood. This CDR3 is CASSVEAGLAGAKFF. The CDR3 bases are TGTGCCAGCAGCGTAGAGGCTGGGCTAGCGGGAGCGAAGTTCTTC.